This T cell receptor beta chain was obtained from a study of cytomegalovirus exposure and HLA in healthy donors. Sequencing used immunoSEQ multiplex PCR; TCRdb keeps in-frame clones, though not all of them. The sample has approximately 100,000 clones; about nine tenths are singletons. Germline values: CDR1 LGHNA, CDR2 YSLEER. V was pared by 1 base and J by 1 base, with 11 bases between. The CDR3 length is 16 residues. The chain employs TRBV4-3 and TRBJ1-3; D is undetermined. The clonotype comes from a woman aged 18-29 years in good health and CMV-seronegative. The sequenced material came from PBMCs. The CDR3 DNA reads as TGCGCCAGCAGCCAAGTTTCTGTCGTATCTGGAAACACCATATATTTT. Amino acids: CASSQVSVVSGNTIYF.